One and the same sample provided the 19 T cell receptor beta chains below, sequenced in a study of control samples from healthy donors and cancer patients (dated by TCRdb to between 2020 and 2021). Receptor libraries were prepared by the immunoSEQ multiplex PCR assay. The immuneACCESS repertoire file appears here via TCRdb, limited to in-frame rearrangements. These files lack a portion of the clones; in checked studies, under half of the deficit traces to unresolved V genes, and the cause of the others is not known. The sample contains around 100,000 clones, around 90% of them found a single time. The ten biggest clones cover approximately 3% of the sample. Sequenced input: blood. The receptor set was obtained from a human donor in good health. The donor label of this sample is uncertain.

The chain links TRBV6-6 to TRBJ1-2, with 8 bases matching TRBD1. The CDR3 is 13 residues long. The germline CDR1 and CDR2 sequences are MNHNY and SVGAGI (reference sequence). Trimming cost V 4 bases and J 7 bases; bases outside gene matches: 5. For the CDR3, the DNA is TGTGCCAGCAGTTCGGACAGGGTGATTGGCTACACCTTC. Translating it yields CASSSDRVIGYTF.

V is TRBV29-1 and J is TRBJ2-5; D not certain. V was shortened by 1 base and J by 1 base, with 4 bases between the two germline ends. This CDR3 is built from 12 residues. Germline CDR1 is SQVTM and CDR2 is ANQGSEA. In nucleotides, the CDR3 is TGCAGCGTTGAAGTACTCCAAGAGACCCAGTACTTC. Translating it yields CSVEVLQETQYF.

CDR3 sequence: CASSPLSGGRTDTQYF. CDR3 DNA sequence: TGTGCCAGCTCACCACTTAGCGGGGGACGTACAGATACGCAGTATTTT. The chain has TRBV18 and TRBJ2-3; TRBD2 agrees at 9 bases. The CDR3 spans 16 residues. The ends lost 1 base at V and 3 bases at J; junction bases unmatched: 5. CDR1 is KGHSH, CDR2 LQKENI, per germline.

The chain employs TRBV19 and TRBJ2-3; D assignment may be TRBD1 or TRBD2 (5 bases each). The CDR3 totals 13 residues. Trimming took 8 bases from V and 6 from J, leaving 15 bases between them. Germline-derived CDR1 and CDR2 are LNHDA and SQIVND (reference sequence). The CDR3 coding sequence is TGTGCCAGTTCTTCCGGGGCTCTGGATACGCAGTATTTT. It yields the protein CASSSGALDTQYF.

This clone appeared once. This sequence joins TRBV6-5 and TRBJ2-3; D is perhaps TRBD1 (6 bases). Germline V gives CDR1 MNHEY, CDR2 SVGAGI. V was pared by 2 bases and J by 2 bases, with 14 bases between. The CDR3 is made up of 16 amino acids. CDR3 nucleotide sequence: TGTGCCAGCAGTTACACAGGGCCAGGGGACACAGATACGCAGTATTTT. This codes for CASSYTGPGDTDTQYF.

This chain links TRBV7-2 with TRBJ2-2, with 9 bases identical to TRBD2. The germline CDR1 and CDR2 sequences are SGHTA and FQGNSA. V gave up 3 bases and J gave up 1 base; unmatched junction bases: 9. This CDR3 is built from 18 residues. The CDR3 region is CASSFRRGGAGNTGELFF. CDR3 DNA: TGTGCCAGCAGCTTCCGGCGCGGGGGGGCAGGGAACACCGGGGAGCTGTTTTTT.

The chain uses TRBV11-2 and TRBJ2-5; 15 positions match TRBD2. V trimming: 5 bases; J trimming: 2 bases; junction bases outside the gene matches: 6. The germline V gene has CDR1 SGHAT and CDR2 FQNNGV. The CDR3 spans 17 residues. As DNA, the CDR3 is TGTGCCAGCAGCGAGGGGACTAGCGGGGGGTTACAAGAGACCCAGTACTTC. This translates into CASSEGTSGGLQETQYF.

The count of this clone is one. CDR3 DNA sequence: TGTGCCAGCAGCCAAGATGGCCGGGGGGCGACGACACCCCTCCACTTT. Its protein product is CASSQDGRGATTPLHF. V and J are TRBV3-1 (or the pseudogene TRBV3-2) and TRBJ1-6, with a tentative D call TRBD1 (6 bases). The CDR3 has 16 amino acids. V lost 0 bases to trimming and J lost 11 bases, with 17 bases between them. Germline CDR1 is LGHDT and CDR2 is YNNKEL (reference sequence).

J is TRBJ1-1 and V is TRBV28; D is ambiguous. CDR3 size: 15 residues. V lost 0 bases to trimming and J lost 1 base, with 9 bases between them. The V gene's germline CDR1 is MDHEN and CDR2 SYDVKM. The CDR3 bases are TGTGCCAGCAGTTTATGGGCTACGGGGAACACTGAAGCTTTCTTT. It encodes CASSLWATGNTEAFF.

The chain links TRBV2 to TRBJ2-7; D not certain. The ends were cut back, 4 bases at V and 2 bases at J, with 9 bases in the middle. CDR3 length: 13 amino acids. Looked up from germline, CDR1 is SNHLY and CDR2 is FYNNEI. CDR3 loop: CASSAEQTYEQYF. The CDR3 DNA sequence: TGTGCCAGCAGTGCTGAACAGACCTACGAGCAGTACTTC.

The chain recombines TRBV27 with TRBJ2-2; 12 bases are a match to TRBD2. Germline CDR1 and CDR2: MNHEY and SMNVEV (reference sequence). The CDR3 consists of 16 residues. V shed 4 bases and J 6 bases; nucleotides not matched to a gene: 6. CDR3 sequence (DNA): TGTGCCAGCAGTTCCCCTAGCGGGGGGGCCCCCGGGGAGCTGTTTTTT. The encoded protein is CASSSPSGGAPGELFF.

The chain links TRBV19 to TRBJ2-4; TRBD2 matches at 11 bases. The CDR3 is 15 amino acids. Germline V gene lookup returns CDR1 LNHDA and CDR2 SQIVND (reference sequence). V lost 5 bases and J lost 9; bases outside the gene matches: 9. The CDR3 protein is CASSPTSGGPIIQYF. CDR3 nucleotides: TGTGCCAGTAGTCCCACTAGCGGGGGCCCCATCATTCAGTACTTC.

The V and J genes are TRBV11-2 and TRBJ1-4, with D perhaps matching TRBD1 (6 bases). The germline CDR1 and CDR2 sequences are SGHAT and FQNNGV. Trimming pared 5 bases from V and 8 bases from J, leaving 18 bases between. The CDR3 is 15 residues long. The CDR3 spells CASSAHRANGEKLFF. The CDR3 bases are TGTGCCAGCAGCGCCCACAGGGCAAACGGAGAAAAACTGTTTTTT.

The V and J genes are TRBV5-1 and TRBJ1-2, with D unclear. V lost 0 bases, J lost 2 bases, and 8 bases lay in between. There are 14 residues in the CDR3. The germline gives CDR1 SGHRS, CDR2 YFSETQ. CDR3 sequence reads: CASSLGWGNYGYTF. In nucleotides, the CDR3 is TGCGCCAGCAGCTTGGGTTGGGGAAACTATGGCTACACCTTC.

The DNA of the CDR3 is TGTGCCAGCACCCCGACAGCCTCCGGAAAACTGTTTTTT. This translates into CASTPTASGKLFF. The V call is TRBV12-3 or TRBV12-4, the J call TRBJ1-4, with TRBD1 as a possible D gene (5 bases). V was cut by 7 bases and J by 10 bases, with 16 bases left in between. The CDR3 is 13 residues long.

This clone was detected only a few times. The CDR3 loop reads CASSQQNWLAGGPYDEQYF. In DNA form, the CDR3 reads TGCGCCAGCAGCCAACAGAATTGGCTAGCGGGGGGTCCTTACGACGAGCAGTACTTC. This sequence joins TRBV4-1 and TRBJ2-7, with 11 bases lining up with TRBD2. CDR1 is MGHRA, CDR2 YSYEKL, per germline. This CDR3 contains 19 residues. Trimming removed 2 bases from V and 5 bases from J; junction bases left unmatched: 17.

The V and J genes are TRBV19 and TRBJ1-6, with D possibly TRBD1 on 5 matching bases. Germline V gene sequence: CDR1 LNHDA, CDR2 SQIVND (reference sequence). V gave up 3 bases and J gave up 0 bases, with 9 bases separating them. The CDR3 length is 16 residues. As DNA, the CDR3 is TGTGCCAGTAGTATTTCAGGGAGCTCCTATAATTCACCCCTCCACTTT. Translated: CASSISGSSYNSPLHF. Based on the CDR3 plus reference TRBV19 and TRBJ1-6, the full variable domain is DGGITQSPKYLFRKEGQNVTLSCEQNLNHDAMYWYRQDPGQGLRLIYYSQIVNDFQKGDIAEGYSVSREKKESFPLTVTSAQKNPTAFYLCASSISGSSYNSPLHFGNGTRLTVT.

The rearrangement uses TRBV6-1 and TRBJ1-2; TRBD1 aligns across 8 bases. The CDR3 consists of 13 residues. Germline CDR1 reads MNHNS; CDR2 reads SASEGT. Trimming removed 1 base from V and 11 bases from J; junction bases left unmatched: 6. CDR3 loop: CASSEDPNRGYTF. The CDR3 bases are TGTGCCAGCAGTGAAGATCCGAACAGGGGGTACACCTTC.

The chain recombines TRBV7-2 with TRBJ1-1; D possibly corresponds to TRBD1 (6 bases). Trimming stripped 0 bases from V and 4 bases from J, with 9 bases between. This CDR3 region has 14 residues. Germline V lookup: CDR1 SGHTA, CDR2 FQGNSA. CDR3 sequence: CASSLARGGTEAFF. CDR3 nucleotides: TGTGCCAGCAGCTTAGCGAGGGGGGGCACTGAAGCTTTCTTT.